This T cell receptor beta chain is drawn from a study of early T cells in non-severe SARS-CoV-2 infection. Attachment of unique molecular identifiers to individual cDNA molecules was performed. One entry per CDR3 protein, called by TCRdb with MiXCR from the 5' RACE reads. The sample holds approximately 110,000 distinct CDR3 sequences, more than 12% seen once. CDR1 and CDR2 (germline): ENHRY, SYGVKD. Trimming stripped 7 bases from V and 6 bases from J, with 18 bases between. The CDR3 runs 15 residues. The table lists this clonotype with a few counts. The chain combines TRBV10-3 with TRBJ2-2; tentative D call: TRBD1 (5 bases). Specimen: whole blood. The receptor's source is an adult who was a healthcare worker with PCR-confirmed SARS-CoV-2 infection or an uninfected control (not recorded which). The CDR3 DNA reads as TGTGCCATCACCGACAGAGGCATCATGGCCGGGGAGCTGTTTTTT. Its translation is CAITDRGIMAGELFF.